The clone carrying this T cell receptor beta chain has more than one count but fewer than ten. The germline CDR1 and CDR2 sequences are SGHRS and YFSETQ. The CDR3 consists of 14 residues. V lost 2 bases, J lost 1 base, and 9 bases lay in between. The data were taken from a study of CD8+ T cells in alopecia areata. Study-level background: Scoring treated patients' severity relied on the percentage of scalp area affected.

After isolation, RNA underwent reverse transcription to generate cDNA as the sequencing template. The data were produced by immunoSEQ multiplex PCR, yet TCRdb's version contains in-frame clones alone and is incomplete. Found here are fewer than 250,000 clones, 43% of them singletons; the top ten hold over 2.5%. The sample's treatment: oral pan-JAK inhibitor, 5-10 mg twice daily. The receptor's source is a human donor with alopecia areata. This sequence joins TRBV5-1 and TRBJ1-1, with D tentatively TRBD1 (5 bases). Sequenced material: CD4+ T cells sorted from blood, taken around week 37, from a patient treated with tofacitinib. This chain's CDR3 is CASSLTTENTEAFF. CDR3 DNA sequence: TGCGCCAGCAGCTTAACGACAGAGAACACTGAAGCTTTCTTT. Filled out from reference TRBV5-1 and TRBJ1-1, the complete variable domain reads KAGVTQTPRYLIKTRGQQVTLSCSPISGHRSVSWYQQTPGQGLQFLFEYFSETQRNKGNFPGRFSGRQFSNSRSEMNVSTLELGDSALYLCASSLTTENTEAFFGQGTRLTVV.